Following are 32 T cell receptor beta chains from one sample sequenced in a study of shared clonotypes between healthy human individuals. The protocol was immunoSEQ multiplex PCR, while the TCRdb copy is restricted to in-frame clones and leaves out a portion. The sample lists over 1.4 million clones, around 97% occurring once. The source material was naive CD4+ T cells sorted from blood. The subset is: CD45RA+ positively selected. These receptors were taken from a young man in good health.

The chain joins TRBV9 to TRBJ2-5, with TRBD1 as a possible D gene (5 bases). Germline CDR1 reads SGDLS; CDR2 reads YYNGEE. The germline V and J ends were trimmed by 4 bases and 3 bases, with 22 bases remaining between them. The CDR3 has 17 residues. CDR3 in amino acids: CASSQLRAGSFEETQYF. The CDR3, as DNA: TGTGCCAGCAGCCAACTCCGGGCAGGGTCTTTTGAAGAGACCCAGTACTTC.

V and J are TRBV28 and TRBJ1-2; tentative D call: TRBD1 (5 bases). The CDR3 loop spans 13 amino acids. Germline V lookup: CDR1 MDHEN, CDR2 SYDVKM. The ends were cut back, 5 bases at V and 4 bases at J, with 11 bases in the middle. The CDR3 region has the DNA TGTGCCAGCAGTATCCACGACAGCTATGGCTACACCTTC. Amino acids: CASSIHDSYGYTF.

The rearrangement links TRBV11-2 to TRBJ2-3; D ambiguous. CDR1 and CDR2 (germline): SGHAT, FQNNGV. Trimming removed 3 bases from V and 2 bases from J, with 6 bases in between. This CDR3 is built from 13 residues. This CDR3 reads CASSFLVTDTQYF. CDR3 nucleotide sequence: TGTGCCAGCAGCTTCCTAGTCACAGATACGCAGTATTTT. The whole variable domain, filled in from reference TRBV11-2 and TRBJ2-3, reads EAGVAQSPRYKIIEKRQSVAFWCNPISGHATLYWYQQILGQGPKLLIQFQNNGVVDDSQLPKDRFSAERLKGVDSTLKIQPAKLEDSAVYLCASSFLVTDTQYFGPGTRLTVL.

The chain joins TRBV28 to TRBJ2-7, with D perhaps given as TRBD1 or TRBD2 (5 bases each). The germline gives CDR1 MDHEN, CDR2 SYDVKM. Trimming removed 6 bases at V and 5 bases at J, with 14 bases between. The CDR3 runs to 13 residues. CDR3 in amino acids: CASRPPGPNEQYF. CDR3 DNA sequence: TGTGCCAGCAGGCCGCCGGGACCCAACGAGCAGTACTTC.

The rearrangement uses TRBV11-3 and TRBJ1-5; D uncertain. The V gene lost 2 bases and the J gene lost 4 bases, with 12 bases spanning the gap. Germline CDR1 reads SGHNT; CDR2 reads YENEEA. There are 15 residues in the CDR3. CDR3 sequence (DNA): TGTGCCAGCAGCTTATCCCAGGAGTCGAATCAGCCCCAGCATTTT. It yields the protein CASSLSQESNQPQHF.

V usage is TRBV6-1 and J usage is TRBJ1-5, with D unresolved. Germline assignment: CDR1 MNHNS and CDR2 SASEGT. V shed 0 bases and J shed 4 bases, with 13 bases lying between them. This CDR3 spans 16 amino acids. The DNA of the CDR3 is TGTGCCAGCAGTGAAGCGCACGGAATATGGAATCAGCCCCAGCATTTT. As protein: CASSEAHGIWNQPQHF.

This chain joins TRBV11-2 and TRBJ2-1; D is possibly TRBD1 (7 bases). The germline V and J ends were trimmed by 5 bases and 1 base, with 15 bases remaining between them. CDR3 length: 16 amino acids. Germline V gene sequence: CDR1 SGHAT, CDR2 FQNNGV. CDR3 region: CASSPQGGGSYNEQFF. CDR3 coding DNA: TGTGCCAGCAGCCCCCAGGGGGGTGGGTCCTACAATGAGCAGTTCTTC.

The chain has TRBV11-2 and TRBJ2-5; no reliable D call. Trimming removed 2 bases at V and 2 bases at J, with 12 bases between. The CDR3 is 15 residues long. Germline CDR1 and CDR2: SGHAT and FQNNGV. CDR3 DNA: TGTGCCAGCAGCTTAATAGCAGACTTTCAAGAGACCCAGTACTTC. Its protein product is CASSLIADFQETQYF.

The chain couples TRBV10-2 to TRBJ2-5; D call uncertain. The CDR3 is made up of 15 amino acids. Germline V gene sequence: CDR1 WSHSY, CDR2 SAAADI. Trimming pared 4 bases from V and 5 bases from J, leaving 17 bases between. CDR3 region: CASSGPVGIGETQYF. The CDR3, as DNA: TGCGCCAGCAGTGGACCTGTGGGAATCGGGGAGACCCAGTACTTC.

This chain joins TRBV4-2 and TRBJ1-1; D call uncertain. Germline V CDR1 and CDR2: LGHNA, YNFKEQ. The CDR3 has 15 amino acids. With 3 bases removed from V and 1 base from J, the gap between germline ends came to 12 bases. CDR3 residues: CASSQPDTQNTEAFF. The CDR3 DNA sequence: TGTGCCAGCAGCCAGCCAGACACACAGAACACTGAAGCTTTCTTT.

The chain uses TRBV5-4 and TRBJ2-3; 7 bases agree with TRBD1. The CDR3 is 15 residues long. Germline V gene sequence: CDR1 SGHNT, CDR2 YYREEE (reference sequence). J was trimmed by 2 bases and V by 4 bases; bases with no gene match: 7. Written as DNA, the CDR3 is TGTGCCAGCAGCGCTCCGGGACAGATCACAGATACGCAGTATTTT. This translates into CASSAPGQITDTQYF.

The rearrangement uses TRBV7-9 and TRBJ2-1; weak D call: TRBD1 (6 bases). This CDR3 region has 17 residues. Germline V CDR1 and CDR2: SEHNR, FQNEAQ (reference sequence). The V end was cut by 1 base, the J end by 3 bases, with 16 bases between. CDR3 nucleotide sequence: TGTGCCAGCAGCTTAGGGGGTCGGCAGGGGTTCTACAATGAGCAGTTCTTC. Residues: CASSLGGRQGFYNEQFF.

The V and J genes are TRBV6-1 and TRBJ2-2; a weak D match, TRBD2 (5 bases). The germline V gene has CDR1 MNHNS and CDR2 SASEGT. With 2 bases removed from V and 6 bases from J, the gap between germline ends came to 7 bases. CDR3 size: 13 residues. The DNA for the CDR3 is TGTGCCAGCAGTGAACTAGCCCCCGGGGAGCTGTTTTTT. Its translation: CASSELAPGELFF.

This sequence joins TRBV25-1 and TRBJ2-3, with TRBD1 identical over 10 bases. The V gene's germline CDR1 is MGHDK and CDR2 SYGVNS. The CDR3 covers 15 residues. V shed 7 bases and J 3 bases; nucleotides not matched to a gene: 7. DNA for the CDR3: TGTGCCAGCACCGGGACAGGGGATTTGACAGATACGCAGTATTTT. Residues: CASTGTGDLTDTQYF.

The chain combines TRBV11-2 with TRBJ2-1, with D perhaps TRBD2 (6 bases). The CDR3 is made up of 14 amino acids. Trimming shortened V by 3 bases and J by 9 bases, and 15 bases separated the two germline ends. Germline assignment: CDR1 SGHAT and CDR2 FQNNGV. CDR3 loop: CASSFLGEAGEQFF. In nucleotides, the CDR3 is TGTGCCAGCAGCTTCCTGGGGGAGGCCGGTGAGCAGTTCTTC.

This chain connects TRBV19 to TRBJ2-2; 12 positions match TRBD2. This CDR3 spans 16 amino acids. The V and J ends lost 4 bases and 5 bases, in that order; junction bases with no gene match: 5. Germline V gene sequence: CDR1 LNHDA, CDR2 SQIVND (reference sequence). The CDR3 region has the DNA TGTGCCAGTAGTACTTCTAGCGGGAGGGCAACCGGGGAGCTGTTTTTT. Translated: CASSTSSGRATGELFF.

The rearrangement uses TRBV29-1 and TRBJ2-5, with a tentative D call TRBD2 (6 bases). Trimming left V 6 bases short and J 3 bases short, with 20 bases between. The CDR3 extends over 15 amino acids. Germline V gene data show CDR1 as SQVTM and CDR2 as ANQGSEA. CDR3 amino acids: CSVYLGGGPEETQYF. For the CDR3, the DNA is TGCAGCGTATACTTAGGCGGAGGGCCCGAAGAGACCCAGTACTTC.

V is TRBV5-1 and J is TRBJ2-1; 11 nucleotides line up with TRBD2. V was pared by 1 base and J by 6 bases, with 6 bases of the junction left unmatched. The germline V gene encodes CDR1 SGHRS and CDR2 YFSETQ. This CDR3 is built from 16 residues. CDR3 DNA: TGCGCCAGCAGCTTGATAGCGGGAGGGCCAGTCAATGAGCAGTTCTTC. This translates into CASSLIAGGPVNEQFF. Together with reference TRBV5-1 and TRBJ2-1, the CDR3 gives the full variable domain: KAGVTQTPRYLIKTRGQQVTLSCSPISGHRSVSWYQQTPGQGLQFLFEYFSETQRNKGNFPGRFSGRQFSNSRSEMNVSTLELGDSALYLCASSLIAGGPVNEQFFGPGTRLTVL.

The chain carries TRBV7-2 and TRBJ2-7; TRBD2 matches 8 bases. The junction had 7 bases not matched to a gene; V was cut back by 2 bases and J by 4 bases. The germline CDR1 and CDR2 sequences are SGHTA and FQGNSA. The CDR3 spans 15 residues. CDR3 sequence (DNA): TGTGCCAGCAGCTTAAGAGAAGTAGCGGGATACGAGCAGTACTTC. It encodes CASSLREVAGYEQYF.

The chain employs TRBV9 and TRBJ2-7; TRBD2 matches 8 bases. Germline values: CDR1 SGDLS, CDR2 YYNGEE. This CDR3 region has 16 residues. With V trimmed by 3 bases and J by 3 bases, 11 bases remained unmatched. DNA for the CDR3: TGTGCCAGCAGCGCAGGACTTAGCGGGGCCCTCTACGAGCAGTACTTC. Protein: CASSAGLSGALYEQYF. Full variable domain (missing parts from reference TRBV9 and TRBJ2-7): DSGVTQTPKHLITATGQRVTLRCSPRSGDLSVYWYQQSLDQGLQFLIQYYNGEERAKGNILERFSAQQFPDLHSELNLSSLELGDSALYFCASSAGLSGALYEQYFGPGTRLTVT.

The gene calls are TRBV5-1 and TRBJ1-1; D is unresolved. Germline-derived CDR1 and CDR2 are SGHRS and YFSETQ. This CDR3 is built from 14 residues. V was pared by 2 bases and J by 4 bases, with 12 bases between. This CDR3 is CASSFPGPTTEAFF. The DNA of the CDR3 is TGCGCCAGCAGCTTCCCTGGGCCGACCACTGAAGCTTTCTTT.

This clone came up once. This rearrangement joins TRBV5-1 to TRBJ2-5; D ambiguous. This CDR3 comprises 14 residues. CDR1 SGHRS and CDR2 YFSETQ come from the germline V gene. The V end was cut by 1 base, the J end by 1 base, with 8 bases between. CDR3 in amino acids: CASSLYRLQETQYF. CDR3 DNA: TGCGCCAGCAGCTTGTACAGACTCCAAGAGACCCAGTACTTC.

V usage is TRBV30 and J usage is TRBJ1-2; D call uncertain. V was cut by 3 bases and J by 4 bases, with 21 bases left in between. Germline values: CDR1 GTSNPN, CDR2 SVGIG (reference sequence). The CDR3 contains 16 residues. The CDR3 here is CAWSHLVRAGAYGYTF. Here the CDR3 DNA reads TGTGCCTGGAGCCACCTTGTACGGGCAGGAGCCTATGGCTACACCTTC.

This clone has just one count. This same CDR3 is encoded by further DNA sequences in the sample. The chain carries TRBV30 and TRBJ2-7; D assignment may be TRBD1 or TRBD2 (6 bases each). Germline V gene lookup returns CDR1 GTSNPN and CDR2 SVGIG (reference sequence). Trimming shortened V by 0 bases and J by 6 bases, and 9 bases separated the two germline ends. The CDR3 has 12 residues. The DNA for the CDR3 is TGTGCCTGGAGTGTAGGGGGGTTCGAGCAGTACTTC. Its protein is CAWSVGGFEQYF.

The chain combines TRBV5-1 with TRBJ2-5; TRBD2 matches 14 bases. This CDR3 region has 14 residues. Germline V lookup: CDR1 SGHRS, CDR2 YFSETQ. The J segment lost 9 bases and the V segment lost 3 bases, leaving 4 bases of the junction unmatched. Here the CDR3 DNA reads TGCGCCAGCAGCTCGACTAGCGGGAGGGGGTCCCAGTACTTC. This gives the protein CASSSTSGRGSQYF.

CDR3 residues: CASSQMGQLSYEQYF. The CDR3, as DNA: TGCGCCAGCAGCCAAATGGGACAGCTCTCCTACGAGCAGTACTTC. The V and J genes are TRBV4-1 and TRBJ2-7; 7 bases fit TRBD1. This CDR3 has 15 amino acids. In germline, CDR1 is MGHRA, CDR2 YSYEKL. J lost 0 bases, V lost 2 bases, and 4 bases had no gene match.

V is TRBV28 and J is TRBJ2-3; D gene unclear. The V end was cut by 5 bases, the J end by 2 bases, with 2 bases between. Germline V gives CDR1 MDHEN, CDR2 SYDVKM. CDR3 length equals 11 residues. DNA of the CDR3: TGTGCCAGCAGTATCACAGATACGCAGTATTTT. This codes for CASSITDTQYF.

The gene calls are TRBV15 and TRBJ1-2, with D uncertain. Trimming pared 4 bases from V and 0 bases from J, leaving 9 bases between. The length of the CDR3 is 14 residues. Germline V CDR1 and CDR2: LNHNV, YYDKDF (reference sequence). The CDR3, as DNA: TGTGCCACCAGCATCCCACCGGCTAACTATGGCTACACCTTC. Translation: CATSIPPANYGYTF.

CDR3 DNA sequence: TGTGCCAGCAGACGGGTGGGGGGCCGGCTCGAGAATCAGCCCCAGCATTTT. Protein product: CASRRVGGRLENQPQHF. This chain connects TRBV2 to TRBJ1-5, with D tentatively TRBD1 (6 bases). The germline V gene has CDR1 SNHLY and CDR2 FYNNEI. The V and J ends lost 6 bases and 4 bases respectively, with 22 bases between them. This CDR3 spans 17 amino acids.

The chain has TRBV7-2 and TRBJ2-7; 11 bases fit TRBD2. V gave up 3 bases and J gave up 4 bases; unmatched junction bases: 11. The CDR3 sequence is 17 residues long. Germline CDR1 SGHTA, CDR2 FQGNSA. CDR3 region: CASSLGRSGRATYEQYF. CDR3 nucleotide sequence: TGTGCCAGCAGCTTGGGTCGTAGCGGGAGGGCCACTTACGAGCAGTACTTC.

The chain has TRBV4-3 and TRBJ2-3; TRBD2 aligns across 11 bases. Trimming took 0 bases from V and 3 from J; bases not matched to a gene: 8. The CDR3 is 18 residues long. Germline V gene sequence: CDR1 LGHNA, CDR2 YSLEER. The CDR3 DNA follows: TGCGCCAGCAGCCAAGATCCGACTAGCGGGACGTCAACAGATACGCAGTATTTT. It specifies CASSQDPTSGTSTDTQYF.

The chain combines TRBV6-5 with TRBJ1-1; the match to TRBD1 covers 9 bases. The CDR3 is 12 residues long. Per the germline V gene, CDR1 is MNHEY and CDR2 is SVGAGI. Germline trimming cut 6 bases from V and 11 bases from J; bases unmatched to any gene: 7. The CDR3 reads CASSPGTGFAFF. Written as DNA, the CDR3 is TGTGCCAGCAGCCCCGGGACAGGGTTTGCTTTCTTT.